A selection of T cell receptor beta chains follows, all from one sample in a study of OX40 agonist ivuxolimab in advanced cancers. Method: immunoSEQ multiplex PCR; TCRdb's copy keeps in-frame clones and lacks some. The table has 55,000 to 80,000 clones, around 80% seen once. Sequencing used CD4+ or CD8+ T cells sorted from blood, obtained in a trial of the OX40 agonist ivuxolimab. The receptors shown here come from an adult with an advanced solid tumor such as melanoma, head and neck, liver or kidney cancer. CDR3s include the opening cysteine and the closing phenylalanine or tryptophan. D genes are given only for firm matches. Clone size is shown for a subset of rows, as once, few, many or a class of expanded clone.

clone_size d_call j_call v_call cdr3_nt cdr3_aa
few - TRBJ2-7 TRBV6-1 TGTGCCAGCAGTGTAGGAGGGTTCAACGAGCAGTACTTC CASSVGGFNEQYF
- - TRBJ1-2 TRBV11-2 TGTGCCAGCAGCTTAGTAGCAGGGAAAGGCACCTTC CASSLVAGKGTF
- - TRBJ1-1 TRBV7-2 TGTGCCAGCAGCTTAATGGGTCTTCTGGGTGAAGCTTTCTTT CASSLMGLLGEAFF
- - TRBJ1-1 TRBV5-1 TGCGCCAGCAGCTTGGAGGCAGGGAAGACTGAAGCTTTCTTT CASSLEAGKTEAFF
- TRBD1 TRBJ2-3 TRBV7-2 TGTGCCAGCAGCGTCGACAGGGGGCGCACAGATACGCAGTATTTT CASSVDRGRTDTQYF
few - TRBJ1-5 TRBV12-1 TGTGCCAGCAGCTTTGCGTCCGATGGCAATCAGCCCCAGCATTTT CASSFASDGNQPQHF
- TRBD1 TRBJ2-1 TRBV5-1 TGCGCCAGCACAACAGGGGTCTGGAATGAGCAGTTCTTC CASTTGVWNEQFF
- - TRBJ1-5 TRBV19 TGTGCCAGTAGTATAGGCCCACAGGGACGCGGCAATCAGCCCCAGCATTTT CASSIGPQGRGNQPQHF
- - TRBJ2-4 TRBV12-5 TGTGCTAGTGGTTGGGGGCCATCATACTTC CASGWGPSYF
few - TRBJ2-3 TRBV7-2 TGTGCCAGCAGCTTAATTAGGGGTTCAAGTTCAGATACGCAGTATTTT CASSLIRGSSSDTQYF
- - TRBJ1-1 TRBV6-5 TGTGCCACCCAAAAGCCGAACACTGAAGCTTTCTTT CATQKPNTEAFF
- - TRBJ2-7 TRBV11-2 TGTGCCAGCAGCTCTGGGGGGAACGAGCAGTACTTC CASSSGGNEQYF
- - TRBJ1-3 TRBV6-6 TGTGCCAGCAGTTACGAGTCTGGAAACACCATATATTTT CASSYESGNTIYF
- TRBD2 TRBJ2-2 TRBV11-2 TGTGCCAGCAGCTTAGAAGCGGGGCACACCGGGGAGCTGTTTTTT CASSLEAGHTGELFF
- - TRBJ1-1 TRBV4-3 TGCGCCAGCAGCCAAGATATCGCCGCGGACTACACTGAAGCTTTCTTT CASSQDIAADYTEAFF
- - TRBJ2-7 TRBV9 TGTGCCAGCAGCGTAGCTCTTGGGCAAGAGCAGTACTTC CASSVALGQEQYF
once - TRBJ2-7 TRBV7-2 TGTGCCAGCAGCTTAGCGCTGAGGGAGCAGTACTTC CASSLALREQYF
- - TRBJ1-2 TRBV15 TGTGCCACCAGCAGTCGGTGGGGCCGAGTGGATGGCTACACCTTC CATSSRWGRVDGYTF
once TRBD2 TRBJ2-1 TRBV7-2 TGTGCCAGCAGCTCGTCGGGACTAGCGTCCAATGAGCAGTTCTTC CASSSSGLASNEQFF
once TRBD2 TRBJ2-5 TRBV9 TGTGCCAGCAGTCCTACTCCACCGGGACTAGCGGGGGAATACCAAGAGACCCAGTACTTC CASSPTPPGLAGEYQETQYF
once TRBD2 TRBJ2-7 TRBV28 TGTGCCAGCAGTCCATACGGACTAGCGGGCTCTTCCTACGAGCAGTACTTC CASSPYGLAGSSYEQYF
- - TRBJ1-2 TRBV6-6 TGTGCCAGCAGCCACCCGGATGGGGGCTACACCTTC CASSHPDGGYTF
- - TRBJ1-6 TRBV16 TGTGCCAGCAGCCTCCCAAGGGGAAATTCACCCCTCCACTTT CASSLPRGNSPLHF
once - TRBJ2-3 TRBV5-4 TGTGCCAGCAGCCCGGGACACATCAGCACAGATACGCAGTATTTT CASSPGHISTDTQYF
- TRBD1 TRBJ2-4 TRBV11-2 TGTGCCAGCAGCTTAGGGGACAGGGAGGGGACCAAAAACATTCAGTACTTC CASSLGDREGTKNIQYF
- - TRBJ2-5 TRBV7-2 TGTGCCAGCAGCCGAGTTCTGGGTTTTCGGTTCCAGTACTTC CASSRVLGFRFQYF
once TRBD2 TRBJ2-1 TRBV7-2 TGTGCCAGCAGCGCCGGACTAGCGGGGGGGCAGAATGAGCAGTTCTTC CASSAGLAGGQNEQFF
- TRBD1 TRBJ2-7 TRBV27 TGTGCCAGCAGCGCCCCGGGACAGGGAGTTTACGAGCAGTACTTC CASSAPGQGVYEQYF
- - TRBJ1-5 TRBV7-9 TGTGCCAGCAGCTTAGATTCGGGGGGTAGGCAGCCCCAGCATTTT CASSLDSGGRQPQHF
- - TRBJ2-7 TRBV6-6 TGTGCCAGCAGTTACCTACAGACCTACGAGCAGTACTTC CASSYLQTYEQYF
- TRBD1 TRBJ1-2 TRBV4-2 TGTGCCAGCAGCCCAGGGGGGGCAGGCTACACCTTC CASSPGGAGYTF
once TRBD1 TRBJ2-7 TRBV7-2 TGTGCCAGCAGCGCTCCTGAGAGGGGGCGCGACGTTCGTTACGAGCAGTACTTC CASSAPERGRDVRYEQYF
- - TRBJ2-7 TRBV9 TGTGCCAGCAGCCCTCACTCCCCCGGGACGCGACCTCACCACTACGAGCAGTACTTC CASSPHSPGTRPHHYEQYF
- - TRBJ2-2 TRBV30 TGTGCCTGGATAAAGAGAGAGAACACCGGGGAGCTGTTTTTT CAWIKRENTGELFF
- - TRBJ2-2 TRBV7-9 TGTGCCAGCATCCGGACCGGGGAGCTGTTTTTT CASIRTGELFF
- TRBD1 TRBJ1-6 TRBV13 TGTGCCAGCAGCTCCAGGGGACAGGTGAATTCACCCCTCCACTTT CASSSRGQVNSPLHF
- - TRBJ2-1 TRBV7-8 TGTGCCAGCAGCTCTCCGGGACGGATGAACTACAATGAGCAGTTCTTC CASSSPGRMNYNEQFF
few - TRBJ1-6 TRBV6-6 TGTGCCAGCACCTGGGGAGGGGCTTTTTCACCCCTCCACTTT CASTWGGAFSPLHF
- TRBD2 TRBJ2-3 TRBV11-3 TGTGCCAGCAGCCCGGGACTAGCGGGAGTATCAGATACGCAGTATTTT CASSPGLAGVSDTQYF
- - TRBJ1-5 TRBV4-3 TGCGCCAGCAGCCAAATAGGGGGAAGACCCACGCATTTT CASSQIGGRPTHF
- - TRBJ1-2 TRBV6-5 TGTGCCAGCAGTTCCGACAGGCTCTATGGCTACACCTTC CASSSDRLYGYTF
- - TRBJ1-3 TRBV6-5 TGTGCCAGCAGTCCGTTAGGACTCAGAAACACCATATATTTT CASSPLGLRNTIYF
- TRBD1 TRBJ1-3 TRBV7-8 TGTGCCAGCAGCTTGTTCGGACAGGCTAACGGAAACACCATATATTTT CASSLFGQANGNTIYF
- - TRBJ2-2 TRBV9 TGTGCCAGCAGCGTAGTCCTGCTCGGGGAGCTGTTTTTT CASSVVLLGELFF
- TRBD2 TRBJ2-7 TRBV30 TGTGCCTGGAGCGGGACTAAACCCTACGAGCAGTACTTC CAWSGTKPYEQYF
- TRBD2 TRBJ2-7 TRBV11-2 TGTGCCAGCAGCTTAGTAGCGGGGGGAATTTGGACCTACGAGCAGTACTTC CASSLVAGGIWTYEQYF
- - TRBJ2-1 TRBV6-5 TGTGCCAGCAGTTCCCCCTACAATGAGCAGTTCTTC CASSSPYNEQFF
- - TRBJ2-6 TRBV30 TGTGCCTGGAGTGAGTGGAACTCTGGGGCCAACGTCCTGACTTTC CAWSEWNSGANVLTF
- - TRBJ2-7 TRBV6-6 TGTGCCAGCAGTTTGACACCCCAATCCTACGAGCAGTACTTC CASSLTPQSYEQYF
- - TRBJ2-3 TRBV4-3 TGCGCCAGCAGCCACACGGGGTCCACAGATACGCAGTATTTT CASSHTGSTDTQYF
- TRBD1 TRBJ1-3 TRBV5-5 TGTGCCAGCAGCCAGGGGGCGCGGGAGTCTGGAAACACCATATATTTT CASSQGARESGNTIYF
few - TRBJ1-3 TRBV7-2 TGTGCCAGCAGCCCAGAACAGGCGGGCACCATATATTTT CASSPEQAGTIYF